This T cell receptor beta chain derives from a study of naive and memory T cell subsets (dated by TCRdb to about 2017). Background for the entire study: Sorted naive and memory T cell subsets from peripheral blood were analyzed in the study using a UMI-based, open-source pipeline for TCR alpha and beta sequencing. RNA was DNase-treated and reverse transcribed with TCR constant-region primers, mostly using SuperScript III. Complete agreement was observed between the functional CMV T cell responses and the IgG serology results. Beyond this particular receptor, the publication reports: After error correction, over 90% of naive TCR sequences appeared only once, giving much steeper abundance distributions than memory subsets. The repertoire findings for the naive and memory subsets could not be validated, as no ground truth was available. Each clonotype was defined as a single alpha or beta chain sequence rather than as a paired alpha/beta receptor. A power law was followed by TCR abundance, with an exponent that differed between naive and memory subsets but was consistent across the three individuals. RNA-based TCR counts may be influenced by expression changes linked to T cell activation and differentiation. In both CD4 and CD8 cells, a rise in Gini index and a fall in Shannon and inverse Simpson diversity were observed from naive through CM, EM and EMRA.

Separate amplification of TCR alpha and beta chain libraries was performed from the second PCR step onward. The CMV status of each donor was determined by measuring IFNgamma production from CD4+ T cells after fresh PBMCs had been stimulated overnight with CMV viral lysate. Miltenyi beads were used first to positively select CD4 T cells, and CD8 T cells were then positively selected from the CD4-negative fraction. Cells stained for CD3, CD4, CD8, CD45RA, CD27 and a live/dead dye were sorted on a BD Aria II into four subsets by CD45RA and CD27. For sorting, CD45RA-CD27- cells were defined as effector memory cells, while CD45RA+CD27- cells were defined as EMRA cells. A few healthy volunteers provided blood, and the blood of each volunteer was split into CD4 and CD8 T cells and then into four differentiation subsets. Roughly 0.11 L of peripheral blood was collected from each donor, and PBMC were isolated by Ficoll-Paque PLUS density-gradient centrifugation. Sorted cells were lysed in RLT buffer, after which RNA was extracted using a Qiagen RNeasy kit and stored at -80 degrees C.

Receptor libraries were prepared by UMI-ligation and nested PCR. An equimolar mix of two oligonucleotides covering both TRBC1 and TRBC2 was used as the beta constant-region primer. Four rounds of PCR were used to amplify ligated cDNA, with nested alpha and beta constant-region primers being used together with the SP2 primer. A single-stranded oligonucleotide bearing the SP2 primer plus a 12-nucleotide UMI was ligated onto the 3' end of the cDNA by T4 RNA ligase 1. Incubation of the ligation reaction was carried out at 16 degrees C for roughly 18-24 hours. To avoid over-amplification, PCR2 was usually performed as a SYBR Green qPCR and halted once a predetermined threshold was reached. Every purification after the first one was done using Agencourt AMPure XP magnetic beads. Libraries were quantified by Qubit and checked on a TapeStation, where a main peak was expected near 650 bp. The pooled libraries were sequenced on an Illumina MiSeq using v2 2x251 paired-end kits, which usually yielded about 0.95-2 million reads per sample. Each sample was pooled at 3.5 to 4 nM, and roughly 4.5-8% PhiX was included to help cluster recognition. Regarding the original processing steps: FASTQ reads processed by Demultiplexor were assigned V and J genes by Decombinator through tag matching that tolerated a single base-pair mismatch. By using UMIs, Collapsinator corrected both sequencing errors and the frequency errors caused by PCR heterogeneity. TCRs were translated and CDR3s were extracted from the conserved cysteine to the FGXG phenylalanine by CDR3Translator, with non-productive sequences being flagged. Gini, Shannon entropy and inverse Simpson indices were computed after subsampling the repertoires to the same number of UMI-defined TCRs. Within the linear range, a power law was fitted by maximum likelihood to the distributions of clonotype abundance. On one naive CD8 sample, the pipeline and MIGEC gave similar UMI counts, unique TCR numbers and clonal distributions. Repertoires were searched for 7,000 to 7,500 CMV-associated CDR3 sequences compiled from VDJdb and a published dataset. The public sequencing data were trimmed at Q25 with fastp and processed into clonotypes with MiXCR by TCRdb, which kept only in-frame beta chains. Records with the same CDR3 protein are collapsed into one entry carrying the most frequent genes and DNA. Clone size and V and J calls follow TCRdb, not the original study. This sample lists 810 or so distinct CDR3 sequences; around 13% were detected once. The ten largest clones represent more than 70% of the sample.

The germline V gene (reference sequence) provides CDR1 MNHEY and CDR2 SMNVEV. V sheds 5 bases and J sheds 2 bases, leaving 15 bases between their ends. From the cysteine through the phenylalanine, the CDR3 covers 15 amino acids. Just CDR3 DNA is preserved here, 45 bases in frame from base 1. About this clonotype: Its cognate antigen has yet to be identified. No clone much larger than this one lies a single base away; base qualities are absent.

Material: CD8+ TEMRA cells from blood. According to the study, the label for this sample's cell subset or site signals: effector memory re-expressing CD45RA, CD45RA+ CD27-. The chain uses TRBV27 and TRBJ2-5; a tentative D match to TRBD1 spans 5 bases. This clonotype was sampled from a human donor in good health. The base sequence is TGTGCCAGCAGTCCAGTCTTACAGGATCAAGAGACCCAGTACTTC. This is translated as CASSPVLQDQETQYF.